Listed here are 3 T cell receptor beta chains from one sample, sequenced in a study of blood T cell repertoires in COVID-19. Profiled with immunoSEQ multiplex PCR; TCRdb holds only in-frame clones, not every one. The sample comprises about 300,000 clones, roughly 90% of which are singletons, and around 1.1% rests with the top ten. The specimen sequenced was PBMCs or T cells enriched from blood (not recorded which). The receptors were gathered from a woman in her 30s who had recovered from COVID-19.

V is TRBV27 and J is TRBJ2-1; the match to TRBD2 covers 12 bases. Looked up from germline, CDR1 is MNHEY and CDR2 is SMNVEV (reference sequence). CDR3 length: 16 residues. J lost 8 bases, V lost 4 bases, and 9 bases had no gene match. CDR3 loop: CASSSLTSGRLYEQFF. The CDR3 bases are TGTGCCAGCAGTTCACTGACTAGCGGGAGATTATATGAGCAGTTCTTC.

V is TRBV5-5 and J is TRBJ1-1; D gene ambiguous. There are 16 residues in the CDR3. V was pared by 1 base and J by 4 bases, with 17 bases between. Germline CDR1 and CDR2: SGHKS and YYEKEE (reference sequence). Written as DNA, the CDR3 is TGTGCCAGCAGCTTGTCAATTGGGGAGAGTGGCACTGAAGCTTTCTTT. This codes for CASSLSIGESGTEAFF.

V gene TRBV7-9 combines with J gene TRBJ2-1, with D perhaps matching TRBD2 (5 bases). The V end was cut by 2 bases, the J end by 5 bases, with 16 bases between. CDR3 length: 16 amino acids. From germline, CDR1 is SEHNR and CDR2 FQNEAQ (reference sequence). The CDR3 DNA reads as TGTGCCAGCAGCTTAAGATCCGCTAGCACGAACAATGAGCAGTTCTTC. The encoded protein is CASSLRSASTNNEQFF. The full variable domain, with the rest looked up from reference TRBV7-9 and TRBJ2-1, is DTGVSQNPRHKITKRGQNVTFRCDPISEHNRLYWYRQTLGQGPEFLTYFQNEAQLEKSRLLSDRFSAERPKGSFSTLEIQRTEQGDSAMYLCASSLRSASTNNEQFFGPGTRLTVL.